Shown below are 2 T cell receptor beta chains from a single sample sequenced in a study of blood T cell repertoires in COVID-19. The assay was immunoSEQ multiplex PCR, and TCRdb's table has in-frame clones only and misses some. The table has 120,000 or so clones, roughly nine tenths seen once; the top ten hold about 5%. Sequencing was carried out using peripheral blood. The receptors originated from a human donor in a cohort sampled during active COVID-19.

The genes are TRBV28 and TRBJ2-3; tentative D call: TRBD1 (6 bases). Trimming took 4 bases from V and 4 from J, leaving 15 bases between them. Germline CDR1 is MDHEN and CDR2 is SYDVKM. The CDR3 covers 15 residues. The CDR3 protein is CASSWTRTGPDTQYF. CDR3 DNA: TGTGCCAGCAGTTGGACCCGAACAGGGCCAGATACGCAGTATTTT. Variable domain in full (rest from reference TRBV28 and TRBJ2-3): DVKVTQSSRYLVKRTGEKVFLECVQDMDHENMFWYRQDPGLGLRLIYFSYDVKMKEKGDIPEGYSVSREKKERFSLILESASTNQTSMYLCASSWTRTGPDTQYFGPGTRLTVL.

The rearrangement uses TRBV6-5 and TRBJ2-7; a possible D gene is TRBD2 (5 bases). The V and J ends lost 7 bases and 0 bases respectively, with 13 bases between them. This CDR3 is 14 amino acids long. Germline V gene data show CDR1 as MNHEY and CDR2 as SVGAGI. DNA for the CDR3: TGTGCCAGCAAACCGGACTTTTACTCCTACGAGCAGTACTTC. This encodes CASKPDFYSYEQYF.